This T cell receptor beta chain was identified in a study of cytomegalovirus exposure and HLA in healthy donors. Background on the study: Clustering assigned 81% of the 350 to 400 genotyped donors to the Caucasian-associated ancestry cluster. Study-level results: In an earlier analysis, about 87% or about 30%: the productive usage of most TCR beta V segments.

With respect to this clone: Its antigen is still unknown.

The germline V gene encodes CDR1 MNHEY and CDR2 SMNVEV (reference sequence). Trimming left V 2 bases short and J 5 bases short, with 15 bases between. The CDR3 spans 15 residues. The study ran its PCR with 60 Vbeta and 13 Jbeta primers. The protocol was immunoSEQ multiplex PCR, while the TCRdb copy is restricted to in-frame clones and leaves out a portion. The sample is made up of over 80,000 clones, and the top ten hold around 5% of it. What was sequenced was PBMCs. The V gene is TRBV27, the J gene TRBJ1-2; a possible D gene is TRBD1 (5 bases). The source of this sequence is a girl aged 10 to 17 in good health and CMV-seropositive. The CDR3 coding sequence is TGTGCCAGCAGTTTAAAAGGCAGGGATCGGTATGGCTACACCTTC. As protein: CASSLKGRDRYGYTF.